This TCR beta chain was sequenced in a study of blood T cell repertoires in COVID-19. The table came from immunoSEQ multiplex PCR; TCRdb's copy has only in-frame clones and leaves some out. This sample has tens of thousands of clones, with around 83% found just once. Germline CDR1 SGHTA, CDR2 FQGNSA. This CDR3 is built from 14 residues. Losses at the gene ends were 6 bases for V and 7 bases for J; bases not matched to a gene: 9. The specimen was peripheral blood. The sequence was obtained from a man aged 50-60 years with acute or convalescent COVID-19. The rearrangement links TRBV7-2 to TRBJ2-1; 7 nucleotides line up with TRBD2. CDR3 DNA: TGTGCCAGCAGGTCAAACGACGGGAGGAATGAGCAGTTCTTC. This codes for CASRSNDGRNEQFF.